This record concerns one T cell receptor (beta chain) sequence. There is no known antigen for this receptor. Per-base quality was not reported, and no clone a single base away is much larger than it. This sample stems from a study of blood T cell repertoires in COVID-19 (dated by TCRdb to the early 2020s). For the study in its entirety: Samples covering the acute and convalescent phases of COVID-19 were provided by collaborators in the United States, Italy and Spain. The prospective study material was composed of cDNA or gDNA derived from T cells, B-cell-depleted T cells, or PBMCs. Subjects who had been exposed to COVID-19, were actively infected with it, or had recovered from it provided the deeply sampled blood TCRbeta repertoires that made up the dataset. The repertoires were made available in a free public database intended to serve as a resource for research on the immune response to SARS-CoV-2. The samples were drawn from the first 160 participants of the ongoing ImmuneRACE study and from 1,254 subjects provided by 6 global collaborators. A de-identified subject ID, COVID-19 status, age in years and sex were almost always included in the sample metadata. Where available, HLA class I and class II types were taken from metadata supplied by the sample provider and were not determined by assay-based typing.

From cysteine to phenylalanine, the CDR3 is 14 amino acids long. CDR3 DNA only is kept here, 42 bases in frame from base 1. The germline V gene yields SGDLS for CDR1 and YYNGEE for CDR2. The junction carries 12 bases between V and J, which are trimmed by 2 bases and 4 bases respectively. Broad study findings and their caveats: How much clinical and demographic metadata was included differed by source and by participant, and the metadata was provided uncurated.

The immunoSEQ Assay, a bias-controlled multiplex PCR, was used to amplify TCRbeta CDR3 regions from genomic DNA. The published analysis was carried out like this. Nucleated cell counts per sample were estimated from amplification of reference gene primers within the assay. Sequence reads were collapsed and filtered to measure the absolute abundance of every unique TCRbeta CDR3 rearrangement. Productive Simpson clonality was computed per sample as the square root of Simpson's diversity index over productive rearrangements. The table was pulled from immuneACCESS by TCRdb, which kept in-frame rearrangements only. Such tables lose some clones; where checked, under half of the loss comes from unresolved V genes, and the rest has no known cause. D and trimming come from the DNA, and the V and J calls and clone size come from that table. Within this sample are more than 140,000 clones, with under 85% of them counted one time only. The ten most abundant clones make up around 1.5% of the sample.

The collaborating institutions used their own protocols to collect whole blood in K2EDTA tubes. Collaborator samples were shipped for TCRbeta analysis as frozen whole blood, isolated PBMCs, or DNA extracted from either sample type. Recombination connected TRBV9 to TRBJ1-2; the D gene remains uncertain. Sequenced: peripheral blood. The source of this sequence is a human donor in a cohort sampled during active COVID-19. The CDR3 reads as follows: CASSVTDNGYGYTF. At the DNA level, the sequence is TGTGCCAGCAGCGTTACAGATAACGGCTATGGCTACACCTTC.